This TCR beta chain derives from a study of beta chain features in type 1 diabetes. Of the isolated RNA, all was reverse transcribed, and so the sequenced material was expressed TCRB transcripts. Generated by immunoSEQ multiplex PCR, the TCRdb table keeps only in-frame clones and is missing some. The sample consists of 250,000 or so clones, just over 20% of them appearing once. Trimming removed 5 bases from V and 2 bases from J; junction bases left unmatched: 9. This CDR3 has 17 residues. Germline V gives CDR1 SNHLY, CDR2 FYNNEI. In its sample, this clone was seen a few times. The antigen is not known. Study-wide findings and caveats: Among patients with Type 1 diabetes, TCRB CDR3s were moderately but significantly shorter in every one of the four CD4+ subsets.

The sequenced sample consisted of naive CD4+ T cells from blood. The chain has TRBV2 and TRBJ2-1, with 10 positions matching TRBD2. This TCR came from a woman in her 40s with type 1 diabetes. CDR3 nucleotides: TGTGCCAGCAGTCGGCCCACTAGCGGGGTTGCCTACAATGAGCAGTTCTTC. It is translated as CASSRPTSGVAYNEQFF.